This T cell receptor beta chain was sequenced for a study of blood T cell repertoires in COVID-19. J was trimmed by 5 bases and V by 3 bases; bases with no gene match: 3. This CDR3 has 13 amino acids. In the source study's methods: Estimated nucleated cell counts came from reference gene primer amplification. The data were produced by immunoSEQ multiplex PCR, yet TCRdb's version contains in-frame clones alone and is incomplete. That table supplies the V and J calls and clone size; D and trimming were determined from the DNA. The sample has around 300,000 clones; around nine tenths are singletons. The clonotype comes from a man aged 30 to 45 who had recovered from COVID-19. Sequencing was performed on PBMCs or T cells enriched from blood (not recorded which). The gene calls are TRBV12-3 or TRBV12-4 and TRBJ1-1, with 7 bases lining up with TRBD1. CDR3 nucleotides: TGTGCCAGCAGTTTGACAGGGCGAACTGAAGCTTTCTTT. Translated: CASSLTGRTEAFF.